The clone carrying this TCR beta chain showed up just a few times. What it recognizes is unknown. The Oncomine TCR Beta short-read assay generated sequence data from the DNA of cultured CD4+ T cells. TCRdb recomputed calls from the PCR reads with MiXCR, one row per CDR3 protein. Here the sample spans about 16,000 distinct CDR3 sequences, about 46% being singletons. As for treatment: approximately 9-day PBMC culture with coronavirus spike peptide pools or control peptides (ViraFEST assay). The record originates from a study of vaccination and CD4 T cells after COVID-19. General study results and limits: SARS-CoV-2-reactive clonotypes rose nonsignificantly, with the median going from about 20 to 38.

This CDR3 is 14 amino acids long. V lost 7 bases, J lost 5 bases, and 8 bases stayed unmatched. The germline V gene encodes CDR1 MNHNS and CDR2 SASEGT. The TCR was taken from a human donor who had recovered from COVID-19. The chain recombines TRBV6-1 with TRBJ1-1, with 9 bases matching TRBD1. The sample was CD4+ T cells from blood, cultured in vitro. This chain's CDR3 is CASNEQGAGTEAFF. DNA for the CDR3: TGTGCCAGCAACGAACAGGGGGCGGGTACTGAAGCTTTCTTT.